The subject of this entry is one T cell receptor (beta chain). The data are from a study of blood T cell repertoires in COVID-19. Methods used by the authors: From reference gene primer amplification, estimates of nucleated cell counts were derived. Measured with immunoSEQ multiplex PCR; TCRdb has only the in-frame clones, and not every one. V and J calls and clone size are as listed in that table; D and trimming were resolved from the DNA. The sample contains some 80,000 clones, around 87% of which appear only once. This CDR3 is built from 15 residues. The germline CDR1 and CDR2 sequences are KGHSH and LQKENI. V dropped 2 bases and J dropped 4; count of bases not matched to a gene: 7.

Sequenced: peripheral blood. This sequence originates from a man older than 75 with active or convalescent COVID-19. V is TRBV18 and J is TRBJ1-1, with TRBD1 matching over 7 bases. CDR3 loop: CASSPGTVEVTEAFF. Written as DNA, the CDR3 is TGTGCCAGCTCACCAGGGACAGTCGAGGTCACTGAAGCTTTCTTT.